This T cell receptor beta chain was retrieved from a study of T cell responses to AZD1222 COVID-19 vaccine. Here immunoSEQ multiplex PCR was the method, and the copy in TCRdb shows in-frame clones only, minus some. The data hold over 90,000 clones, with 88% observed a single time. V dropped 6 bases and J dropped 3 bases, with 8 bases sitting between them. The CDR3 is made up of 12 amino acids. This sequence was found in an adult in good health. Sequences were derived from peripheral blood, sampled on day 0 of AZD1222 vaccination. The chain joins TRBV12-3 or TRBV12-4 to TRBJ1-2, with D possibly being TRBD1 (5 bases). The CDR3 is CASRGRDYGYTF. DNA of the CDR3: TGTGCCAGCAGGGGGCGAGACTATGGCTACACCTTC.